This TCR beta chain is drawn from a study of siplizumab effects on memory and regulatory T cells. Produced via immunoSEQ multiplex PCR; TCRdb's table is partial and in-frame only. This sample has about 110,000 clones, with 92% found just once. This clone was seen only a few times. Trimming shortened V by 4 bases and J by 0 bases, and 13 bases separated the two germline ends. The CDR3 length is 16 residues. The germline gives CDR1 ENHRY, CDR2 SYGVKD. This TCR was sampled from a human donor in good health. The chain has TRBV10-3 and TRBJ1-5, with unresolved D. The material sequenced was Tregs sorted from blood. The CDR3 DNA reads TGTGCCATCAGTGCCTCTTTTCTCGGTAGCAATCAGCCCCAGCATTTT. This codes for CAISASFLGSNQPQHF.